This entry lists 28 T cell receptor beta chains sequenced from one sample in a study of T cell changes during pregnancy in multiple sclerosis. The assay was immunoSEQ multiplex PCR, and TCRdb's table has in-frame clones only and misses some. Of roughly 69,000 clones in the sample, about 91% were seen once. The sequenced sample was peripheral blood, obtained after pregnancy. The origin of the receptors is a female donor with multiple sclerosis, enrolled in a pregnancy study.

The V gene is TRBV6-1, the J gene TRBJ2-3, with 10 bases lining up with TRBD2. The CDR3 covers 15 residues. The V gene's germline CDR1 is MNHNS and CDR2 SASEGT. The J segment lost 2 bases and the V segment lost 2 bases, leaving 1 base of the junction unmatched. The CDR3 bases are TGTGCCAGCAGTGAACTAGCGGGAGCCACAGATACGCAGTATTTT. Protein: CASSELAGATDTQYF.

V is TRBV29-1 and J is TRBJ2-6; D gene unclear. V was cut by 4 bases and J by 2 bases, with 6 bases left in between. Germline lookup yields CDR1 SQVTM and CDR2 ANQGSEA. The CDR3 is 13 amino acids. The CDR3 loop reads CSVGPPGANVLTF. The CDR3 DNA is TGCAGCGTTGGGCCCCCTGGGGCCAACGTCCTGACTTTC.

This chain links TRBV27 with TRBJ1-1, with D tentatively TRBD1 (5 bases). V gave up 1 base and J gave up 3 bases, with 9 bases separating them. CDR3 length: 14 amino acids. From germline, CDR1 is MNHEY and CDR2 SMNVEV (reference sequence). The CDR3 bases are TGTGCCAGCAGTTTATTTGGGGGGGACACTGAAGCTTTCTTT. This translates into CASSLFGGDTEAFF.

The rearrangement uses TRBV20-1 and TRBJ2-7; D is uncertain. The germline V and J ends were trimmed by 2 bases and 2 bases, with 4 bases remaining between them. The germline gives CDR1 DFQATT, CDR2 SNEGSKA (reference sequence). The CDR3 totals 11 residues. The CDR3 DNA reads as TGCAGTGCTAGACAGGCCTACGAGCAGTACTTC. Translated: CSARQAYEQYF.

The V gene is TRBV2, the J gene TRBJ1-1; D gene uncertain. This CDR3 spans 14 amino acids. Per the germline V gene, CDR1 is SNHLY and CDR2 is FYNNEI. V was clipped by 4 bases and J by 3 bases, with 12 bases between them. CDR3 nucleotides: TGTGCCAGCAGTGGAGGGCTCGGGGACACTGAAGCTTTCTTT. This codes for CASSGGLGDTEAFF.

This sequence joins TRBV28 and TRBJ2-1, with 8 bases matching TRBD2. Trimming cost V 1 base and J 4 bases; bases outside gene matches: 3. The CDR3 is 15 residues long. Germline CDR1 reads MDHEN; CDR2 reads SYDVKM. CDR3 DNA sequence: TGTGCCAGCAGTTTATTGGCGGGAGGATACAATGAGCAGTTCTTC. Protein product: CASSLLAGGYNEQFF. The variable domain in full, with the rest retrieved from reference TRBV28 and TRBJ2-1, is DVKVTQSSRYLVKRTGEKVFLECVQDMDHENMFWYRQDPGLGLRLIYFSYDVKMKEKGDIPEGYSVSREKKERFSLILESASTNQTSMYLCASSLLAGGYNEQFFGPGTRLTVL.

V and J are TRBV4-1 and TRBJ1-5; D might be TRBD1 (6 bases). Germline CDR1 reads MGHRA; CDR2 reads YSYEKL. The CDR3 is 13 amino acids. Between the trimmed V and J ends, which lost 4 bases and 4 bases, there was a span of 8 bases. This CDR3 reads CASSRDRNQPQHF. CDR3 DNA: TGCGCCAGCAGCCGTGACAGGAATCAGCCCCAGCATTTT.

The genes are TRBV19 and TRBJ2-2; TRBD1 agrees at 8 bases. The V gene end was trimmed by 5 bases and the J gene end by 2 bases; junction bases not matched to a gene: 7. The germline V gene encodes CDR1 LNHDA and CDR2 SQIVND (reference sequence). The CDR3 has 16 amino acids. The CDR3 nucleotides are TGTGCCAGTAGTTCCATCGACAGGGGCAACACCGGGGAGCTGTTTTTT. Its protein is CASSSIDRGNTGELFF. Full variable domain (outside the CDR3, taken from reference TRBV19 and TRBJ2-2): DGGITQSPKYLFRKEGQNVTLSCEQNLNHDAMYWYRQDPGQGLRLIYYSQIVNDFQKGDIAEGYSVSREKKESFPLTVTSAQKNPTAFYLCASSSIDRGNTGELFFGEGSRLTVL.

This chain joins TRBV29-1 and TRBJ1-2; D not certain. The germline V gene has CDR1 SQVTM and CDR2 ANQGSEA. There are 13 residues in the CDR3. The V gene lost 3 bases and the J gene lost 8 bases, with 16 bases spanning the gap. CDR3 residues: CSVDGMGGLGYTF. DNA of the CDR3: TGCAGCGTTGATGGGATGGGAGGGTTAGGCTACACCTTC. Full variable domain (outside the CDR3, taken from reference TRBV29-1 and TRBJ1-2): SAVISQKPSRDICQRGTSLTIQCQVDSQVTMMFWYRQQPGQSLTLIATANQGSEATYESGFVIDKFPISRPNLTFSTLTVSNMSPEDSSIYLCSVDGMGGLGYTFGSGTRLTVV.

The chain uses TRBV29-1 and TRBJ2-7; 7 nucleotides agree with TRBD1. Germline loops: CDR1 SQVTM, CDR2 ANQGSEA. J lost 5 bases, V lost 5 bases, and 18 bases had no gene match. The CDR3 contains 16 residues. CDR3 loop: CSVLRQGPIGLDEQYF. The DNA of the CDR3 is TGCAGCGTTCTGAGACAGGGACCAATTGGGCTCGACGAGCAGTACTTC.

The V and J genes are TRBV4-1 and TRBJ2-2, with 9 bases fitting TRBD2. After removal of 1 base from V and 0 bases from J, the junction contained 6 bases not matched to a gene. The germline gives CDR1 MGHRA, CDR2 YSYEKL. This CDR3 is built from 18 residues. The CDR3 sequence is CASSQVPSGIANTGELFF. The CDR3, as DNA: TGCGCCAGCAGCCAAGTACCTAGCGGGATCGCGAACACCGGGGAGCTGTTTTTT.

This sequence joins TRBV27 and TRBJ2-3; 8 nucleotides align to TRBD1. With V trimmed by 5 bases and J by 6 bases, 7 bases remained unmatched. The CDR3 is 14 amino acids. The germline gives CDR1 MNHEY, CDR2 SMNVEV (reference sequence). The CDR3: CASSPWTGKDTQYF. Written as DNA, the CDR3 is TGTGCCAGCAGTCCCTGGACAGGGAAGGATACGCAGTATTTT.

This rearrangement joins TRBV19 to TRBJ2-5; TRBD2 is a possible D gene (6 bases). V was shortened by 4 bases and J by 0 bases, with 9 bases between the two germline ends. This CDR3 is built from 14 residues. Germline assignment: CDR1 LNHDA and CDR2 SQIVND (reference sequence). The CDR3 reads CASSKRLDQETQYF. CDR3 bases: TGTGCCAGTAGTAAACGACTAGACCAAGAGACCCAGTACTTC. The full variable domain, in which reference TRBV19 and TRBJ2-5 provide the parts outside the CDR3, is DGGITQSPKYLFRKEGQNVTLSCEQNLNHDAMYWYRQDPGQGLRLIYYSQIVNDFQKGDIAEGYSVSREKKESFPLTVTSAQKNPTAFYLCASSKRLDQETQYFGPGTRLLVL.

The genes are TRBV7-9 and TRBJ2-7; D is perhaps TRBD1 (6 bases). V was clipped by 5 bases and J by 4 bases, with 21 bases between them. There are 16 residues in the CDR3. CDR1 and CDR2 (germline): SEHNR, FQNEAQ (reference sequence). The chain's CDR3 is CASSRNLDRTPYEQYF. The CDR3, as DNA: TGTGCCAGCAGCCGAAACCTCGACAGGACTCCATACGAGCAGTACTTC.

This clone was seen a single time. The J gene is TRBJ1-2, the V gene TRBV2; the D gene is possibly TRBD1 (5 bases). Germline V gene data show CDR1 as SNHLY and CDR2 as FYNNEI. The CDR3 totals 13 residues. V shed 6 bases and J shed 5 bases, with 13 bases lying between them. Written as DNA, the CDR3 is TGTGCCAGCAGCCTTGGGGGGTATTATGGCTACACCTTC. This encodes CASSLGGYYGYTF. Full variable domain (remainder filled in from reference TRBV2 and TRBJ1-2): EPEVTQTPSHQVTQMGQEVILRCVPISNHLYFYWYRQILGQKVEFLVSFYNNEISEKSEIFDDQFSVERPDGSNFTLKIRSTKLEDSAMYFCASSLGGYYGYTFGSGTRLTVV.

This CDR3 reads CASSLGQRYQETQYF. CDR3 nucleotides: TGTGCCAGCAGCTTAGGACAGAGGTACCAAGAGACCCAGTACTTC. The chain employs TRBV11-2 and TRBJ2-5, with D possibly TRBD1 on 5 matching bases. CDR3 length: 15 amino acids. The germline gives CDR1 SGHAT, CDR2 FQNNGV. With 1 base removed from V and 0 bases from J, the gap between germline ends came to 9 bases.

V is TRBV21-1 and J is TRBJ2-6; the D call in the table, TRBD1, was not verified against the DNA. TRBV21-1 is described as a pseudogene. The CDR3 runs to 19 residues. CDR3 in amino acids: CASSKEPGQGDSGANVLTF. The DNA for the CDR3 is TGTGCCAGCAGCAAAGAGCCGGGACAGGGGGACTCTGGGGCCAACGTCCTGACTTTC.

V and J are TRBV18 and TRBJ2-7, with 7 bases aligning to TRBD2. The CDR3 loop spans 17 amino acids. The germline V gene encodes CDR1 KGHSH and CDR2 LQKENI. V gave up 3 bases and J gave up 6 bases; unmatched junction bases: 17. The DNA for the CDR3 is TGTGCCAGCTCACCTCGGGCTGTAGCGGGTGGGGCCCCCGAGCAGTACTTC. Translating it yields CASSPRAVAGGAPEQYF. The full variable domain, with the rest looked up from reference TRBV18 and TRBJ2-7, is NAGVMQNPRHLVRRRGQEARLRCSPMKGHSHVYWYRQLPEEGLKFMVYLQKENIIDESGMPKERFSAEFPKEGPSILRIQQVVRGDSAAYFCASSPRAVAGGAPEQYFGPGTRLTVT.

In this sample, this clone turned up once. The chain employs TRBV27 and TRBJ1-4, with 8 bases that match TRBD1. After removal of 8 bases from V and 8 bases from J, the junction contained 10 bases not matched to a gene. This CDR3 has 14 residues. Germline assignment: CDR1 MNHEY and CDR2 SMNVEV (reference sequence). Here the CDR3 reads CASQPQGAREKLFF. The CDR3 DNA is TGTGCCAGCCAACCGCAGGGGGCGCGGGAAAAACTGTTTTTT.

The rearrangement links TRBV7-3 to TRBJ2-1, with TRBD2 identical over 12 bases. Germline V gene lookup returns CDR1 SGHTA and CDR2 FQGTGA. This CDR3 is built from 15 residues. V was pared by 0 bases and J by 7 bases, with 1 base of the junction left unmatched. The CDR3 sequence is CASSLTGTSGNEQFF. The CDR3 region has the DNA TGTGCCAGCAGCTTAACCGGGACTAGCGGGAATGAGCAGTTCTTC.

CDR3 sequence (DNA): TGTGCCAGCAGTGACCCCGGGAACACTGAAGCTTTCTTT. Translating it yields CASSDPGNTEAFF. This chain links TRBV25-1 with TRBJ1-1; D not certain. This CDR3 comprises 13 residues. CDR1 and CDR2 from the germline V gene are MGHDK and SYGVNS. V was trimmed by 3 bases and J by 1 base, leaving 6 bases between them.

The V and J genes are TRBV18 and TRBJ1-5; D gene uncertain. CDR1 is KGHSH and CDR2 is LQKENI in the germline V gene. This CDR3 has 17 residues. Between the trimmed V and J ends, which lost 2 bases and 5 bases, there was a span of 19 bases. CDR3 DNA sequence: TGTGCCAGCTCACCATCAATCCCTCGACGGGGAGATCAGCCCCAGCATTTT. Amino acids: CASSPSIPRRGDQPQHF.

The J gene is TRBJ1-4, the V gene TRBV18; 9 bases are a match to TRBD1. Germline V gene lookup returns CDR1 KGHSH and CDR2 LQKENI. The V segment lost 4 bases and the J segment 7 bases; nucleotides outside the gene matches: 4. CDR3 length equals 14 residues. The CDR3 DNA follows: TGTGCCAGCTCACTGGGACAGGGAAGTGAAAAACTGTTTTTT. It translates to CASSLGQGSEKLFF. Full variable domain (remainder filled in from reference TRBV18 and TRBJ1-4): NAGVMQNPRHLVRRRGQEARLRCSPMKGHSHVYWYRQLPEEGLKFMVYLQKENIIDESGMPKERFSAEFPKEGPSILRIQQVVRGDSAAYFCASSLGQGSEKLFFGSGTQLSVL.

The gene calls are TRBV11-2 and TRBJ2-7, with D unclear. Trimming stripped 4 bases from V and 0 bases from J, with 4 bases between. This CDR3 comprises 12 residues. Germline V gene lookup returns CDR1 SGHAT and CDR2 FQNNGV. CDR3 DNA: TGTGCCAGCAGCTCCCGCTCCTACGAGCAGTACTTC. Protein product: CASSSRSYEQYF.

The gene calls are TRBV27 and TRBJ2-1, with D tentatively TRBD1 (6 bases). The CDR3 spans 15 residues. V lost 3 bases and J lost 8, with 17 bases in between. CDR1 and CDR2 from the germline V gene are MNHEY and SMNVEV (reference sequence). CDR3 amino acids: CASSLGASWWDEQFF. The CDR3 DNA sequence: TGTGCCAGCAGTTTGGGGGCCAGTTGGTGGGATGAGCAGTTCTTC.

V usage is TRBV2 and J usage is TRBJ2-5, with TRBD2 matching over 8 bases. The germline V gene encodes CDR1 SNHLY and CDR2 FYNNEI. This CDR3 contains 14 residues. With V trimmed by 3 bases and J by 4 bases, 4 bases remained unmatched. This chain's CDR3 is CASSDYLAGETQYF. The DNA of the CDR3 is TGTGCCAGCAGTGATTACCTAGCGGGAGAGACCCAGTACTTC.

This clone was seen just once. Here the CDR3 reads CASSLERDSTQETQYF. The CDR3 nucleotides are TGTGCCAGCAGCTTGGAACGGGATTCCACACAAGAGACCCAGTACTTC. This chain joins TRBV5-4 and TRBJ2-5; TRBD2 might be the D (5 bases). V was pared by 0 bases and J by 2 bases, with 14 bases between. Germline CDR1 reads SGHNT; CDR2 reads YYREEE (reference sequence). This CDR3 spans 16 amino acids.

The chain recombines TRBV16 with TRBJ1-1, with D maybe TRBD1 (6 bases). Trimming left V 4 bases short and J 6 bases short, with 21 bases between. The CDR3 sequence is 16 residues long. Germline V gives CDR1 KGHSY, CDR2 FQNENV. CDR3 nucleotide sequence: TGTGCCAGCAGCCCGGACGGAAACATGGACAGCGCTGAAGCTTTCTTT. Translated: CASSPDGNMDSAEAFF.